This TCR beta chain emerged from a study of human T cells and chemical hapten exposure (dated by TCRdb to the early 2020s). Regarding the study in general: For sensitization, 2% DPC in acetone was applied to a 2 cm by 2 cm area of upper inner arm skin. The study tracked peripheral blood TCR repertoire changes in vivo during primary and secondary sensitization to the hapten diphenylcyclopropenone (DPC) in alopecia patients. Libraries were combined into a pool for sequencing, and differences in TCR yield between samples came mainly from small differences in library volumes within the pool. Under 30 alopecia patients gave blood for TCR sequencing at one to four time points (pre-sensitization, 2, 6 and 24 weeks). Patient blood was sampled pre-sensitization (week 0) and at 2, 6 and about 24 weeks after DPC sensitization. Patch testing on the upper back used Finn chambers containing 0.01% DPC, with scoring done after 6 days according to International Contact Dermatitis Research Group standards. Throughout the roughly 26-week study period, patients were also given weekly therapeutic DPC doses on the scalp. Alopecia areata with under or over 50% scalp involvement, alopecia totalis and alopecia universalis were represented in the patient cohort, which was mostly female.

This clonotype showed up many times. This clone's antigen is unknown. Within one base of it there is no much larger clone, and no base qualities were kept. Study-wide findings and limitations: A positive correlation was found between the number of PT1 expanded TCRs and patch test score, with significance reached at thresholds 8, 16 and 32 but not 4. The number of TCRs above 1 in 1000 frequency did not change with DPC sensitization; there was no evidence of global repertoire structure alterations. Repeated subsampling changed both the strength of the expansion versus patch-test correlation and the threshold at which the correlation became significant. All patients had alopecia, a presumed autoimmune disease, so their immune response might differ from that of healthy individuals. Compared with pre-sensitization or healthy control sets, expanded TCRs formed significantly more large CDR3 similarity clusters, which is consistent with antigen-driven responses.

The library was obtained by RACE. The sequencing machine was a NextSeq 500. During library preparation, unique molecular identifiers were attached to individual cDNA molecules so that TCRs could be counted quantitatively and reproducibly. For every blood RNA sample, sequencing covered both the TCR alpha and TCR beta chains. The paper's processing steps were these. The median number of TCRs per sample was some 100,000, ranging from 23,224 to 690,600. The Decombinator software suite was used to annotate the V, J and CDR3 of the TCR reads. Every sample was subsampled to the same number of TCRs (28,000) for the PS versus PT1 abundance plots. Expanded TCRs were defined as absent before sensitization and observed at least eight times at the 2-week time point. The public sequencing data were trimmed at Q25 with fastp and processed into clonotypes with MiXCR by TCRdb, which kept only in-frame beta chains. Rows with one shared CDR3 protein collapse into an entry with the most common genes and DNA. TCRdb's processing, not the authors' own work, is the source of the V and J calls. The sample yields just under 60,000 distinct CDR3 sequences; roughly 12% were counted once. The ten largest clones represent 2.4% of the sample.

The junction shows trimming of 5 bases on V and 8 bases on J, plus 9 bases between the germline ends. The CDR3 runs 11 amino acids, cysteine and phenylalanine included. The only DNA kept is the CDR3, 33 bases in frame from the first base. The germline V gene supplies CDR1 MNHEY and CDR2 SVGAGI. The meaning of the sample's time point label: patch test 3, about 24 weeks after DPC sensitization. Interpreted using the paper, the treatment or condition label stands for: therapeutic diphenylcyclopropenone sensitization with weekly scalp DPC. At every patch-test visit, the blood draw took place before the patch test was put on. Patients were eligible if aged 18 to 70, diagnosed with alopecia and judged suitable for DPC therapy, and pregnant patients were excluded. Total RNA was extracted from unfractionated whole blood that had been collected in Tempus Blood RNA tubes.

This receptor chain uses TRBV6-5 and TRBJ1-2; the D gene remains uncertain. Here the sequenced sample was whole blood, taken in connection with sensitization to the hapten diphenylcyclopropenone (DPC). The TCR comes from a young man with alopecia areata. Some clones in this sample may be carry-over from other donors' samples. The CDR3 loop reads CASSPGVGYTF. The nucleotide sequence reads TGTGCCAGCAGTCCAGGCGTGGGCTACACCTTC.